These 9 T cell receptor beta chains were all obtained from the same sample, sequenced in a study of blood T cell repertoires in COVID-19 (dated by TCRdb to 2020 to 2022). The method behind the library was the immunoSEQ multiplex PCR assay. Not all clones reach the TCRdb copy of this immuneACCESS table, which keeps in-frame sequences only. Checked studies attribute under half of the gap to unresolved V genes and leave the rest unexplained. The table for this sample lists some 220,000 clones; around 91% of them were counted only once. The top ten hold approximately 3.4% of the sample. The specimen sequenced was PBMCs or T cells enriched from blood (not recorded which). These receptors were collected from a woman younger than 35 in a cohort exposed to, infected with or recovered from COVID-19 (not recorded which).

The chain carries TRBV28 and TRBJ1-2; tentatively, D is TRBD1 (5 bases). The CDR3 runs to 11 residues. Deletions cut 10 bases from V and 3 bases from J, with 9 bases between. The germline gives CDR1 MDHEN, CDR2 SYDVKM. CDR3: CATKQDYGYTF. DNA for the CDR3: TGTGCCACTAAACAGGACTATGGCTACACCTTC.

The rearrangement links TRBV9 to TRBJ1-1; D is uncertain. The germline gives CDR1 SGDLS, CDR2 YYNGEE. V was trimmed by 7 bases and J by 1 base, leaving 11 bases between them. The CDR3 totals 13 residues. The CDR3 reads CASGEGPNTEAFF. The CDR3 DNA follows: TGTGCCAGCGGAGAGGGCCCGAACACTGAAGCTTTCTTT.

The chain has TRBV12-3 or TRBV12-4 and TRBJ2-5; maybe TRBD2 (6 bases). The CDR3 runs to 13 residues. V lost 1 base to trimming and J lost 3 bases, with 6 bases between them. CDR3 loop: CASSLGTKETQYF. The CDR3, as DNA: TGTGCCAGCAGTTTAGGGACTAAAGAGACCCAGTACTTC.

The chain links TRBV5-4 to TRBJ1-1; TRBD1 aligns across 10 bases. The CDR3 loop spans 17 amino acids. Germline CDR1 SGHNT, CDR2 YYREEE (reference sequence). The trim removed 2 bases at V and 0 bases at J, leaving 7 bases unmatched. CDR3 in DNA: TGTGCCAGCAGCTTTACGACAGGGGGCGTCATGAACACTGAAGCTTTCTTT. It codes for CASSFTTGGVMNTEAFF.

This clone came up a few times. The CDR3 protein is CAFPGQMNTEAFF. The CDR3 DNA sequence: TGTGCCTTCCCAGGACAGATGAACACTGAAGCTTTCTTT. This rearrangement joins TRBV2 to TRBJ1-1; D perhaps matches TRBD1 (6 bases). Germline CDR1 SNHLY, CDR2 FYNNEI. The V end was cut by 11 bases, the J end by 0 bases, with 13 bases between. The CDR3 has 13 amino acids. The whole variable domain, filled in from reference TRBV2 and TRBJ1-1, reads EPEVTQTPSHQVTQMGQEVILRCVPISNHLYFYWYRQILGQKVEFLVSFYNNEISEKSEIFDDQFSVERPDGSNFTLKIRSTKLEDSAMYFCAFPGQMNTEAFFGQGTRLTVV.

The rearrangement uses TRBV18 and TRBJ2-1, with TRBD1 identical over 7 bases. The CDR3 is 17 residues long. CDR1 and CDR2 (germline): KGHSH, LQKENI. V was clipped by 1 base and J by 0 bases; unmatched bases: 6. In nucleotides, the CDR3 is TGTGCCAGCTCACCACGGGGACAGTCGAGCTCCTACAATGAGCAGTTCTTC. Translation gives CASSPRGQSSSYNEQFF. The variable domain in full, with the rest retrieved from reference TRBV18 and TRBJ2-1, is NAGVMQNPRHLVRRRGQEARLRCSPMKGHSHVYWYRQLPEEGLKFMVYLQKENIIDESGMPKERFSAEFPKEGPSILRIQQVVRGDSAAYFCASSPRGQSSSYNEQFFGPGTRLTVL.

This chain joins TRBV11-3 and TRBJ2-1; 9 bases agree with TRBD2. Trimming took 5 bases from V and 8 from J; bases not matched to a gene: 13. This CDR3 spans 16 amino acids. Germline CDR1 SGHNT, CDR2 YENEEA. The CDR3 here is CASSPRLAGEMDEQFF. CDR3 nucleotides: TGTGCCAGCAGCCCCCGTTTAGCGGGAGAGATGGATGAGCAGTTCTTC.

The V call is TRBV4-1, the J call TRBJ1-1; D is possibly TRBD1 (6 bases). The CDR3 runs 16 residues. Germline values: CDR1 MGHRA, CDR2 YSYEKL. V was shortened by 2 bases and J by 1 base, with 14 bases between the two germline ends. CDR3 protein: CASSQTRGATNTEAFF. DNA of the CDR3: TGCGCCAGCAGCCAAACCCGGGGGGCAACGAACACTGAAGCTTTCTTT.

The rearrangement joins TRBV19 to TRBJ2-1; D is perhaps TRBD1 (6 bases). V was cut by 1 base and J by 5 bases, with 12 bases left in between. Looked up from germline, CDR1 is LNHDA and CDR2 is SQIVND (reference sequence). The CDR3 contains 15 residues. The CDR3 DNA reads TGTGCCAGTAGTATAGGTCAGGGGCGAAACAATGAGCAGTTCTTC. The encoded protein is CASSIGQGRNNEQFF.